This TCR beta chain comes out of a study of T-cell reconstitution after alpha-beta-depleted transplantation in children. TCRbeta library preparation incorporated unique molecular identifiers. From the PCR reads, TCRdb called clonotypes with MiXCR, one entry per CDR3 protein. The profile covers some 200,000 distinct CDR3 sequences, with 8.4% appearing a single time and less than 40% taken by the ten largest. The CDR3 consists of 12 residues. In germline, CDR1 is GTSNPN, CDR2 SVGIG (reference sequence). V was clipped by 2 bases and J by 4 bases; unmatched bases: 2. This clonotype turned up a few times. The material was PBMCs, mostly from graft donor cells, obtained 360 days after TCRalphabeta/CD19-depleted stem cell transplant. The chain carries TRBV30 and TRBJ2-7; 7 bases match TRBD2. This TCR came from a male patient aged 2 to 9 who had a stem cell transplant for acute myeloid leukemia, so the T cells may come from the graft donor. CDR3 nucleotide sequence: TGTGCCTGGAGTAGTAGCGGGTACGAGCAGTACGTC. The encoded protein is CAWSSSGYEQYV.